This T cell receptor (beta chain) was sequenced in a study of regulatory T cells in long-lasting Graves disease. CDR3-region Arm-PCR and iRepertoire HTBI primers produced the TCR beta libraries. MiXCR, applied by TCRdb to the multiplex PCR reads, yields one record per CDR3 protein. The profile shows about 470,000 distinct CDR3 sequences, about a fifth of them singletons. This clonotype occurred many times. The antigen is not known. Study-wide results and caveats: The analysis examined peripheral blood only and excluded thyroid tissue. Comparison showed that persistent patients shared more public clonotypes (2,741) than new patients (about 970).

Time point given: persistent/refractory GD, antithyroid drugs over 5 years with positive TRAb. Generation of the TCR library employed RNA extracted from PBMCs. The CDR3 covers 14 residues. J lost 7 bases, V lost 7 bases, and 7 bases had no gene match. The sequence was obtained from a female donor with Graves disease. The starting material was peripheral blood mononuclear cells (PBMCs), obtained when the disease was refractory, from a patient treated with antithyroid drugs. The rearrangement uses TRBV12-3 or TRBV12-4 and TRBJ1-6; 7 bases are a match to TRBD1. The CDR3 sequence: CASNPTGKNSPLHF. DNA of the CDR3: TGTGCCAGCAATCCGACAGGGAAGAATTCACCCCTCCACTTT.